This TCR beta chain originates from a study of long-term antiretroviral therapy in people with HIV. The CDR3 has 14 residues. Germline CDR1 and CDR2: KGHSH and LQKENI. The V gene lost 4 bases and the J gene lost 6 bases, with 13 bases spanning the gap. Study-wide results and limits: CDR3 length ranges were narrower in HIV repertoires than in controls. Dominating the repertoire at all time points were the clones that expanded before ART. Transplant-donor-level diversity was not reached after ART, though diversity increased.

immunoSEQ v3.0 was run at survey level. The assay was immunoSEQ multiplex PCR, and TCRdb's table has in-frame clones only and misses some. Counted here are about 15,000 clones, 70% to 85% occurring once; the ten biggest clones make up around 13%. To note about this clone: Its specificity is unknown.

Sequencing was performed on unsorted PBMCs, taken 1.5 years before starting antiretroviral therapy. The receptor was derived from a woman aged 45-60 years with HIV. The V call is TRBV18, the J call TRBJ2-1, with a weak D call TRBD1 (7 bases). CDR3 protein: CASSLQGGGNEQFF. The CDR3 DNA follows: TGTGCCAGCTCACTTCAGGGGGGAGGCAATGAGCAGTTCTTC.